This TCR beta chain was recorded in a study of shared clonotypes between healthy human individuals (dated by TCRdb to 2020 to 2021). With regard to the full study: The cohort comprised two women and a few men aged 18 to 49 years. Different laboratories and diverse techniques were used to prepare libraries and sequence TCR repertoires, to increase sequencing depth and limit assay-specific biases. Blood TCR repertoires of about 5 healthy adults were deeply sequenced to estimate repertoire size and the extent of clonotype sharing between individuals. For each donor, CD4 naive and CD4 memory were each given three plates, CD8 naive was given two plates, and CD8 memory was given one plate. Per donor, leukapheresis produced somewhere between about 0.9 and 9 billion PBMCs. Overall results and qualifications from the work: Naive subsets generally had larger estimated clonotype richness than memory subsets did. The genetic and exposure-history diversity represented was limited by the small number of donors. Based on pairwise subsampling, the degree of clonotype sharing among donors was expected to be affected by sequencing depth. Incomplete sequencing was indicated by rarefaction of sorted-subset datasets, despite the large sequencing depth. Sampling was restricted to blood, and TCR repertoires in tissue are likely to differ from TCR repertoires in blood. Sharing across a handful of donors was observed for 4.5% to 6.5% of naive CD4, about 4% of naive CD8, 2% to 2.5% of memory CD4, and about 0.4% of memory CD8 clonotypes. Compared with non-shared clonotypes, the clonotypes found in all four sorted-subset donors had higher generation probabilities.

The CDR3 contains 12 residues, cysteine and phenylalanine counted. The DNA shown is the 36-base CDR3, in frame from base 1. Deletion took 7 bases off V and 3 bases off J, with a span of 13 bases between the germline ends. Via the germline V gene (reference sequence), CDR1 is GTSNPN and CDR2 SVGIG. Turning to this clone: Which antigen it targets is not known. Base qualities are missing; no much larger clone stands one base away.

Using the deep immunoSEQ assay, TCR CDR3 regions were amplified from genomic DNA by multiplex PCR. Extracted genomic DNA from each cell subset was distributed evenly across all wells of several immunoSEQ 96-well plates, and each plate was treated as a replicate. For sorted subsets, about 210 ng of genomic DNA, equivalent to some 33,000 T cell genomes, went into each replicate PCR. Purified libraries were measured with a Qubit 3.0 fluorometer, size-checked on a Bioanalyzer 2100, and measured again with the KAPA Library Quantification kit. Each immunoSEQ 96-well plate was sequenced on its own single-read 150-cycle Illumina NextSeq 550 flow cell. The original pipeline was this. Because only junctional sequences without quality scores were contained in the immunoSEQ output, filtering matching that applied to full-length reads could not be performed. To assign V/J genes and CDR3, sequences were annotated against IMGT germline references using PyIR, a Python wrapper for IgBLAST v1.9. Any read was removed if the V/J assignment was weak (E-value above 1e-6), the CDR3 was missing, or the read contained stop codons, out-of-frame junctions, or ambiguous translated residues. V3J clonotypes were defined as sequences sharing an identical inferred V gene, J gene, and CDR3 amino acid sequence. Percentage overlap between repertoires was computed as shared unique clonotypes divided by the size of the smaller repertoire. Repertoire richness was assessed with RTK rarefaction, the Chao1 estimator, and Recon v2.1 estimates of unobserved clonotypes. For all TCRbeta clonotypes obtained by the gDNA method from a handful of donors, generation probabilities were computed with OLGA. What TCRdb holds here is the immuneACCESS table cut down to in-frame rearrangements. Part of the clones is not present; checked against another copy, under half of the missing clones reflect an unresolved V gene, and the others are unexplained. The V and J calls and clone size come from that table; D and trimming were worked out from the DNA. The sample includes some 2,000,000 clones, with roughly 94% observed a single time. Clones ranked in the top ten supply roughly 0.13% of the sample.

The donors were healthy, HIV-negative adults with no recently reported acute infections or vaccinations. All donors were Caucasian adults living in Nashville, Tennessee, USA. CD4+ T cells were enriched by magnetic negative selection, after which naive cells were positively selected on CD45RA and the negative fraction was taken as the memory subset. Blood was collected by leukapheresis, and PBMCs were isolated by Ficoll-Histopaque density gradient centrifugation and then cryopreserved in liquid nitrogen vapor phase. Analytical flow cytometry was used to check the purity and quantity of each magnetically sorted T cell population. Genomic DNA was isolated from every sorted fraction and measured by UV absorbance on a Nanodrop 2000c.

This receptor was identified in a man in his late teens or twenties in good health. The chain is made from TRBV30 and TRBJ2-7; the D gene identity is not certain. The sample taken for sequencing was naive CD4+ T cells sorted from blood. What the cell subset or site label conveys for this sample: CD45RA+ positively selected. The base sequence is TGTGCCTCCTCAGCGCAAAACTACGAGCAGTACTTC. Its coded protein is CASSAQNYEQYF.